Shown below are 30 T cell receptor beta chains from a single sample sequenced in a study of CD8 T cells in Susac syndrome. RNA totalling roughly 0.45 to 1 ug underwent reverse transcription with random hexamers. TCRdb independently ran MiXCR on the immunoSEQ multiplex PCR reads; one entry per CDR3 protein. The sample has approximately 150,000 distinct CDR3 sequences; roughly 95% are singletons. The specimen sequenced was CD4+ T cells from PBMCs. The receptors stem from a human donor with multiple sclerosis.

The chain combines TRBV5-4 with TRBJ1-2; the D gene is possibly TRBD1 (5 bases). The V and J ends lost 3 bases and 4 bases respectively, with 16 bases between them. The germline gives CDR1 SGHNT, CDR2 YYREEE (reference sequence). The CDR3 is made up of 15 amino acids. The CDR3 loop reads CASSSGEQGRYGYTF. The CDR3, as DNA: TGTGCCAGCAGCTCCGGAGAGCAGGGTCGCTATGGCTACACCTTC.

The genes are TRBV6-5 and TRBJ2-2, with D maybe TRBD1 (5 bases). V lost 0 bases and J 0 bases, leaving 11 bases between the germline ends. Germline V CDR1 and CDR2: MNHEY, SVGAGI. This CDR3 has 17 amino acids. The CDR3 region is CASSYSKSGTNTGELFF. As DNA, the CDR3 is TGTGCCAGCAGTTACTCGAAATCAGGGACGAACACCGGGGAGCTGTTTTTT.

J is TRBJ2-5 and V is TRBV27; 10 nucleotides line up with TRBD2. This CDR3 is built from 14 residues. The V segment lost 8 bases and the J segment 6 bases; nucleotides outside the gene matches: 9. CDR1 is MNHEY, CDR2 SMNVEV, per germline (reference sequence). The CDR3 spells CASGRAGGGQTQYF. The CDR3 DNA follows: TGTGCCAGCGGAAGAGCGGGAGGGGGGCAGACCCAGTACTTC.

This chain joins TRBV4-2 and TRBJ2-1; D is unclear. The ends were cut back, 1 base at V and 5 bases at J, with 18 bases in the middle. The length of the CDR3 is 17 residues. The germline V gene encodes CDR1 LGHNA and CDR2 YNFKEQ. As DNA, the CDR3 is TGTGCCAGCAGCCAAGCACAAGGTTGGAGCGAAAACAATGAGCAGTTCTTC. The encoded protein is CASSQAQGWSENNEQFF.

The CDR3 bases are TGCGCCAGCAGCCAAGCAGGATCCGGAAACATTCAGTACTTC. It yields the protein CASSQAGSGNIQYF. This sequence joins TRBV4-3 and TRBJ2-4; D gene ambiguous. This CDR3 is 14 amino acids long. Per the germline V gene, CDR1 is LGHNA and CDR2 is YSLEER. V gave up 1 base and J gave up 6 bases, with 10 bases separating them.

V gene TRBV6-5 combines with J gene TRBJ2-1, with 8 nucleotides matching TRBD1. The CDR3 sequence is 12 residues long. Germline trimming cut 6 bases from V and 13 bases from J; bases unmatched to any gene: 8. Germline V gene sequence: CDR1 MNHEY, CDR2 SVGAGI. CDR3 in amino acids: CASRPSGGPQFF. The CDR3 DNA reads TGTGCCAGCAGGCCTTCAGGGGGCCCCCAGTTCTTC.

The chain has TRBV7-3 and TRBJ1-2, with TRBD1 matching 8 bases. The V and J ends lost 6 bases and 6 bases, in that order; junction bases with no gene match: 6. CDR3 size: 13 residues. Germline loops: CDR1 SGHTA, CDR2 FQGTGA. The chain's CDR3 is CASSQDRGHGYTF. In nucleotides, the CDR3 is TGTGCCAGCAGTCAAGACAGGGGCCATGGCTACACCTTC.

Written as DNA, the CDR3 is TGTGCCAGCACCCAGGGGGCGAGCAATCAGCCCCAGCATTTT. Amino acids: CASTQGASNQPQHF. The gene calls are TRBV6-1 and TRBJ1-5; TRBD1 matches 8 bases. Losses at the gene ends were 7 bases for V and 1 base for J; bases not matched to a gene: 3. Germline V gives CDR1 MNHNS, CDR2 SASEGT. The CDR3 has 14 residues.

As DNA, the CDR3 is TGTGCCAGTAAGGGGACAGGGGTTAATGAGCAGTTCTTC. As protein: CASKGTGVNEQFF. V and J are TRBV19 and TRBJ2-1; 10 bases align to TRBD1. CDR1 is LNHDA, CDR2 SQIVND, per germline (reference sequence). The CDR3 contains 13 residues. Unmatched junction bases numbered 4, after V lost 7 bases and J lost 7 bases. Full variable domain (remainder filled in from reference TRBV19 and TRBJ2-1): DGGITQSPKYLFRKEGQNVTLSCEQNLNHDAMYWYRQDPGQGLRLIYYSQIVNDFQKGDIAEGYSVSREKKESFPLTVTSAQKNPTAFYLCASKGTGVNEQFFGPGTRLTVL.

The chain links TRBV29-1 to TRBJ1-2; D is uncertain. Germline V CDR1 and CDR2: SQVTM, ANQGSEA. The CDR3 runs to 12 residues. Trimming left V 5 bases short and J 8 bases short, with 15 bases between. CDR3 in DNA: TGCAGCGTTCTGGTAGGAGTCGGGGGCTACACCTTC. It codes for CSVLVGVGGYTF. Together with reference TRBV29-1 and TRBJ1-2, the CDR3 gives the full variable domain: SAVISQKPSRDICQRGTSLTIQCQVDSQVTMMFWYRQQPGQSLTLIATANQGSEATYESGFVIDKFPISRPNLTFSTLTVSNMSPEDSSIYLCSVLVGVGGYTFGSGTRLTVV.

The rearrangement joins TRBV23-1 to TRBJ2-5, with 11 bases aligning to TRBD2. TRBV23-1 belongs to the ORF category, with a function that is uncertain. V trimming: 4 bases; J trimming: 4 bases; junction bases outside the gene matches: 11. CDR3 length: 17 amino acids. The CDR3 sequence is CASSPPSSGRPGETQYF. As DNA, the CDR3 is TGCGCCAGCAGTCCCCCGTCTAGCGGGAGGCCTGGAGAGACCCAGTACTTC.

The chain uses TRBV11-2 and TRBJ1-2; 7 nucleotides agree with TRBD1. The CDR3 contains 13 residues. The germline gives CDR1 SGHAT, CDR2 FQNNGV. Trimming at V came to 6 bases and at J to 4 bases, leaving 5 bases not matched to a gene. CDR3 DNA: TGTGCCAGCAGTGTAGGGGGCCGCTATGGCTACACCTTC. This encodes CASSVGGRYGYTF.

The chain uses TRBV5-4 and TRBJ2-2, with TRBD2 identical over 8 bases. Germline CDR1 SGHNT, CDR2 YYREEE (reference sequence). This CDR3 is 15 amino acids long. Trimming at V came to 2 bases and at J to 7 bases, leaving 7 bases not matched to a gene. In DNA form, the CDR3 reads TGTGCCAGCAGCTTAGGGCTAGCGGGTGGCGGGGAGCTGTTTTTT. As protein: CASSLGLAGGGELFF. Looking up the rest from reference TRBV5-4 and TRBJ2-2 gives the full variable domain: ETGVTQSPTHLIKTRGQQVTLRCSSQSGHNTVSWYQQALGQGPQFIFQYYREEENGRGNFPPRFSGLQFPNYSSELNVNALELDDSALYLCASSLGLAGGGELFFGEGSRLTVL.

The chain combines TRBV20-1 with TRBJ2-7; TRBD1 aligns across 9 bases. Losses at the gene ends were 6 bases for V and 5 bases for J; bases not matched to a gene: 8. This CDR3 has 13 residues. The germline V gene encodes CDR1 DFQATT and CDR2 SNEGSKA (reference sequence). The CDR3 nucleotides read TGCAGTGCGAGCCGGGACAGGGCGGACGAGCAGTACTTC. As protein: CSASRDRADEQYF.

The V and J genes are TRBV27 and TRBJ1-4; 7 bases map to TRBD1. The CDR3 runs to 15 residues. The junction had 6 bases not matched to a gene; V was cut back by 2 bases and J by 6 bases. Germline lookup yields CDR1 MNHEY and CDR2 SMNVEV (reference sequence). The CDR3 nucleotides read TGTGCCAGCAGTTTAACAGGGGCGTCGTATGAAAAACTGTTTTTT. As protein: CASSLTGASYEKLFF.

The rearrangement joins TRBV5-6 to TRBJ1-2; D is undetermined. This CDR3 has 11 amino acids. Germline CDR1 SGHDT, CDR2 YYEEEE. Trimming removed 4 bases at V and 7 bases at J, with 8 bases between. CDR3 loop: CASSLVGGYTF. DNA for the CDR3: TGTGCCAGCAGCCTAGTTGGTGGCTACACCTTC.

This clonotype was counted once. The chain combines TRBV14 with TRBJ2-1; TRBD2 matches 10 bases. The trim removed 6 bases at V and 9 bases at J, leaving 8 bases unmatched. Germline lookup yields CDR1 SGHDN and CDR2 FVKESK. CDR3 size: 14 residues. CDR3 nucleotide sequence: TGTGCCAGCAGTCCCTCTCTAGCGGGAGCTGAGCAGTTCTTC. Translation: CASSPSLAGAEQFF. The whole variable domain, filled in from reference TRBV14 and TRBJ2-1, reads EAGVTQFPSHSVIEKGQTVTLRCDPISGHDNLYWYRRVMGKEIKFLLHFVKESKQDESGMPNNRFLAERTGGTYSTLKVQPAELEDSGVYFCASSPSLAGAEQFFGPGTRLTVL.

The rearrangement joins TRBV24-1 to TRBJ2-1, with 9 nucleotides matching TRBD2. The junction had 4 bases not matched to a gene; V was cut back by 2 bases and J by 6 bases. This CDR3 contains 15 residues. The germline V gene encodes CDR1 KGHDR and CDR2 SFDVKD. The CDR3 loop reads CATSDSGRGGNEQFF. The CDR3, as DNA: TGTGCCACCAGTGATTCCGGGCGGGGGGGCAATGAGCAGTTCTTC.

The gene calls are TRBV7-2 and TRBJ2-1, with D possibly matching TRBD1 (6 bases). The CDR3 has 14 amino acids. Trimming removed 3 bases from V and 6 bases from J, with 12 bases in between. Germline loops: CDR1 SGHTA, CDR2 FQGNSA. In nucleotides, the CDR3 is TGTGCCAGCAGCTTTACACAGGGAGTCAATGAGCAGTTCTTC. As protein: CASSFTQGVNEQFF.

The CDR3 region is CATSPQGTDTQYF. CDR3 in DNA: TGTGCCACCAGTCCACAGGGGACGGATACGCAGTATTTT. J is TRBJ2-3 and V is TRBV24-1; 7 bases are a match to TRBD1. From germline, CDR1 is KGHDR and CDR2 SFDVKD. The V segment lost 6 bases and the J segment 6 bases; nucleotides outside the gene matches: 5. The CDR3 has 13 residues.

The chain carries TRBV20-1 and TRBJ2-4; TRBD1 matches at 8 bases. The germline V gene has CDR1 DFQATT and CDR2 SNEGSKA (reference sequence). Losses at the gene ends were 5 bases for V and 7 bases for J; bases not matched to a gene: 4. The CDR3 spans 12 residues. The CDR3 is CSAGRTGNIQYF. CDR3 nucleotide sequence: TGCAGTGCTGGCCGGACAGGGAACATTCAGTACTTC.

The chain recombines TRBV6-5 with TRBJ2-7, with 7 bases aligning to TRBD2. V was clipped by 2 bases and J by 3 bases; unmatched bases: 7. Germline CDR1 MNHEY, CDR2 SVGAGI. This CDR3 is built from 15 residues. This CDR3 is CASSYLLGGNYEQYF. CDR3 DNA: TGTGCCAGCAGTTACCTCCTCGGGGGGAACTACGAGCAGTACTTC.

Only one count was recorded for this clonotype. The rearrangement joins TRBV20-1 to TRBJ1-2, with D uncertain. The CDR3 sequence is 11 residues long. With 6 bases removed from V and 6 bases from J, the gap between germline ends came to 11 bases. Germline V gene lookup returns CDR1 DFQATT and CDR2 SNEGSKA (reference sequence). CDR3 loop: CSARPVDGYTF. DNA of the CDR3: TGCAGTGCCCGCCCGGTGGATGGCTACACCTTC.

The chain couples TRBV7-2 to TRBJ2-7; weak D call: TRBD2 (5 bases). V was cut by 3 bases and J by 4 bases, with 16 bases left in between. Germline V lookup: CDR1 SGHTA, CDR2 FQGNSA. The CDR3 is 15 amino acids. The CDR3: CASSLTIRGEYEQYF. CDR3 in DNA: TGTGCCAGCAGCTTGACTATCCGGGGAGAGTACGAGCAGTACTTC.

This rearrangement joins TRBV9 to TRBJ1-2; no clear D. CDR1 SGDLS and CDR2 YYNGEE come from the germline V gene. The CDR3 consists of 13 residues. The germline V and J ends were trimmed by 0 bases and 8 bases, with 11 bases remaining between them. CDR3 nucleotide sequence: TGTGCCAGCAGCGTAGGAGCGGGTTCCGGCTACACCTTC. Encoded protein: CASSVGAGSGYTF.

The CDR3 DNA follows: TGCAGCGCAGGGTGGGGCGGGGACTCCTACAATGAGCAGTTCTTC. Its protein product is CSAGWGGDSYNEQFF. The chain employs TRBV29-1 and TRBJ2-1, with D perhaps TRBD2 (6 bases). Germline loops: CDR1 SQVTM, CDR2 ANQGSEA. V was clipped by 7 bases and J by 0 bases, with 16 bases between them. This CDR3 contains 15 residues.

The J gene is TRBJ1-4, the V gene TRBV12-3 or TRBV12-4; D uncertain. Trimming removed 3 bases at V and 8 bases at J, with 10 bases between. This CDR3 is 13 amino acids long. The CDR3 region has the DNA TGTGCCAGCAGTTTTGGCCCGGAGGAAAAACTGTTTTTT. Residues: CASSFGPEEKLFF.

The V and J genes are TRBV5-6 and TRBJ2-1; D is perhaps TRBD2 (5 bases). Germline V gives CDR1 SGHDT, CDR2 YYEEEE. With 0 bases removed from V and 0 bases from J, the gap between germline ends came to 16 bases. The CDR3 is made up of 18 amino acids. Here the CDR3 DNA reads TGTGCCAGCAGCTTGGGGGATTACCTCACTAGCTCCTACAATGAGCAGTTCTTC. It yields the protein CASSLGDYLTSSYNEQFF.

This clonotype was detected only once. The chain carries TRBV30 and TRBJ1-5, with TRBD1 as a possible D gene (5 bases). The V end was cut by 5 bases, the J end by 4 bases, with 15 bases between. This CDR3 has 14 residues. The germline V gene has CDR1 GTSNPN and CDR2 SVGIG (reference sequence). In DNA form, the CDR3 reads TGTGCCTGGGGGGGAGGCAGAACGAATCAGCCCCAGCATTTT. As protein: CAWGGGRTNQPQHF.

The genes are TRBV3-1 and TRBJ1-1; 7 bases are a match to TRBD1. The CDR3 has 16 residues. Trimming took 0 bases from V and 4 from J; bases not matched to a gene: 8. The germline V gene has CDR1 LGHDT and CDR2 YNNKEL (reference sequence). CDR3 nucleotide sequence: TGTGCCAGCAGCCAAGATCCCCAGGGGGAACGCACTGAAGCTTTCTTT. Encoded protein: CASSQDPQGERTEAFF. The whole variable domain, filled in from reference TRBV3-1 and TRBJ1-1, reads DTAVSQTPKYLVTQMGNDKSIKCEQNLGHDTMYWYKQDSKKFLKIMFSYNNKELIINETVPNRFSPKSPDKAHLNLHINSLELGDSAVYFCASSQDPQGERTEAFFGQGTRLTVV.